This entry lists 31 T cell receptor beta chains sequenced from one sample in a study of T cell changes during pregnancy in multiple sclerosis. Profiling relied on immunoSEQ multiplex PCR, and the TCRdb table lists in-frame clones only, not all of them. The profile shows 60,000 to 80,000 clones, approximately 91% of them singletons. Specimen: peripheral blood, collected before pregnancy. The receptors shown here come from a female donor with multiple sclerosis, enrolled in a pregnancy study.

This sequence joins TRBV9 and TRBJ1-2; D is uncertain. Trimming stripped 3 bases from V and 8 bases from J, with 11 bases between. The CDR3 length is 12 residues. Looked up from germline, CDR1 is SGDLS and CDR2 is YYNGEE. This CDR3 reads CASSGNQQGYTF. The CDR3, as DNA: TGTGCCAGCAGCGGGAACCAACAGGGCTACACCTTC.

In this sample, this clone turned up a few times. The chain links TRBV5-1 to TRBJ2-2, with D hard to call. Germline values: CDR1 SGHRS, CDR2 YFSETQ. Trimming shortened V by 4 bases and J by 3 bases, and 4 bases separated the two germline ends. The CDR3 runs to 12 residues. In nucleotides, the CDR3 is TGCGCCAGCAGCCTTGACACCGGGGAGCTGTTTTTT. It yields the protein CASSLDTGELFF.

The chain recombines TRBV14 with TRBJ2-1; D is uncertain. Germline assignment: CDR1 SGHDN and CDR2 FVKESK. This CDR3 contains 10 residues. Trimming removed 8 bases from V and 5 bases from J, with 4 bases in between. The CDR3 region has the DNA TGTGCCAGCGGAGACAATGAGCAGTTCTTC. Translating it yields CASGDNEQFF. The full variable domain, completed using reference TRBV14 and TRBJ2-1, is EAGVTQFPSHSVIEKGQTVTLRCDPISGHDNLYWYRRVMGKEIKFLLHFVKESKQDESGMPNNRFLAERTGGTYSTLKVQPAELEDSGVYFCASGDNEQFFGPGTRLTVL.

V is TRBV4-1 and J is TRBJ2-7, with D unclear. The CDR3 covers 11 residues. V lost 0 bases and J 5 bases, leaving 2 bases between the germline ends. Germline V CDR1 and CDR2: MGHRA, YSYEKL. CDR3 DNA: TGCGCCAGCAGCCAAGACAACGAGCAGTACTTC. Its protein product is CASSQDNEQYF.

The chain is built from TRBV7-6 and TRBJ1-2; a possible D gene is TRBD1 (6 bases). CDR3 size: 17 residues. With 1 base removed from V and 2 bases from J, the gap between germline ends came to 17 bases. The V gene's germline CDR1 is SGHVS and CDR2 FNYEAQ. The CDR3 here is CASSLEGTGPINYGYTF. The CDR3, as DNA: TGTGCCAGCAGCTTAGAAGGCACAGGGCCAATAAACTATGGCTACACCTTC.

J is TRBJ1-2 and V is TRBV6-5, with 7 bases aligning to TRBD1. From germline, CDR1 is MNHEY and CDR2 SVGAGI. V gave up 3 bases and J gave up 2 bases; unmatched junction bases: 9. This CDR3 spans 16 amino acids. CDR3 amino acids: CASSYQPGGLNYGYTF. The CDR3 DNA reads TGTGCCAGCAGTTATCAACCAGGGGGTCTCAACTATGGCTACACCTTC.

J is TRBJ1-2 and V is TRBV6-6; 7 positions agree with TRBD1. The germline gives CDR1 MNHNY, CDR2 SVGAGI (reference sequence). The CDR3 covers 13 residues. V lost 4 bases and J lost 6; bases outside the gene matches: 5. CDR3 region: CASSSGGRNGYTF. DNA for the CDR3: TGTGCCAGCAGTTCAGGGGGTCGGAATGGCTACACCTTC.

This rearrangement joins TRBV7-3 to TRBJ2-7; the match to TRBD2 covers 8 bases. The trim removed 2 bases at V and 3 bases at J, leaving 6 bases unmatched. Germline V gene data show CDR1 as SGHTA and CDR2 as FQGTGA. The CDR3 extends over 15 amino acids. CDR3 nucleotides: TGTGCCAGCAGCTTAGCGGGGGGACTCTACTACGAGCAGTACTTC. Residues: CASSLAGGLYYEQYF.

The V gene is TRBV27, the J gene TRBJ2-3; D is possibly TRBD1 (6 bases). This CDR3 comprises 15 residues. Trimming removed 2 bases from V and 2 bases from J, with 11 bases in between. Germline-derived CDR1 and CDR2 are MNHEY and SMNVEV (reference sequence). The CDR3 DNA sequence: TGTGCCAGCAGTTTAGATCGGACAGTCACAGATACGCAGTATTTT. It codes for CASSLDRTVTDTQYF.

This rearrangement joins TRBV30 to TRBJ1-4; the D gene is possibly TRBD1 (5 bases). The V end lost 2 bases, the J end lost 15 bases, and 19 bases lay between the germline ends. Looked up from germline, CDR1 is GTSNPN and CDR2 is SVGIG (reference sequence). This CDR3 is 13 amino acids long. The CDR3 bases are TGTGCCTGGAGTCTCCCGGGTATGGGACTTTTGTTTTTT. This codes for CAWSLPGMGLLFF. The variable domain in full, completed from reference TRBV30 and TRBJ1-4, reads SQTIHQWPATLVQPVGSPLSLECTVEGTSNPNLYWYRQAAGRGLQLLFYSVGIGQISSEVPQNLSASRPQDRQFILSSKKLLLSDSGFYLCAWSLPGMGLLFFGSGTQLSVL.

This chain connects TRBV7-3 to TRBJ2-3; D is perhaps TRBD2 (7 bases). CDR3 length equals 15 residues. Trimming removed 1 base from V and 5 bases from J, with 13 bases in between. Germline V CDR1 and CDR2: SGHTA, FQGTGA. CDR3 loop: CASSLSAGARDTQYF. The CDR3 DNA reads TGTGCCAGCAGCTTAAGCGCGGGGGCACGAGATACGCAGTATTTT.

This clone was seen more than once but under ten times. The J gene is TRBJ2-4, the V gene TRBV19; 13 nucleotides line up with TRBD2. CDR1 and CDR2 from the germline V gene are LNHDA and SQIVND (reference sequence). The junction had 13 bases not matched to a gene; V was cut back by 11 bases and J by 0 bases. The CDR3 is made up of 18 amino acids. CDR3 region: CAAATSGGPQVAKNIQYF. As DNA, the CDR3 is TGTGCCGCGGCGACTAGCGGGGGGCCGCAGGTAGCCAAAAACATTCAGTACTTC.

This clone has a handful of counts. This chain uses TRBV19 with TRBJ1-5, with D uncertain. The CDR3 totals 18 residues. Germline CDR1 reads LNHDA; CDR2 reads SQIVND (reference sequence). Trimming removed 0 bases from V and 3 bases from J, with 18 bases in between. CDR3 coding DNA: TGTGCCAGTAGTATAGATCGATCGGTGGGGAGATTCAATCAGCCCCAGCATTTT. Translated: CASSIDRSVGRFNQPQHF. Filled out from reference TRBV19 and TRBJ1-5, the complete variable domain reads DGGITQSPKYLFRKEGQNVTLSCEQNLNHDAMYWYRQDPGQGLRLIYYSQIVNDFQKGDIAEGYSVSREKKESFPLTVTSAQKNPTAFYLCASSIDRSVGRFNQPQHFGDGTRLSIL.

The chain links TRBV6-6 to TRBJ2-3, with 10 positions matching TRBD1. The CDR3 is 15 residues long. Trimming removed 8 bases from V and 3 bases from J; junction bases left unmatched: 8. The V gene's germline CDR1 is MNHNY and CDR2 SVGAGI (reference sequence). This CDR3 reads CASASLDRGTDTQYF. The CDR3 DNA is TGTGCCAGCGCGTCTCTGGACAGGGGGACAGATACGCAGTATTTT.

The CDR3, as DNA: TGTGCCAGCTCACCAACGACAGGGGAAGAGCAGTACTTC. Translation: CASSPTTGEEQYF. The V and J genes are TRBV18 and TRBJ2-7, with 8 bases identical to TRBD1. Losses at the gene ends were 2 bases for V and 7 bases for J; bases not matched to a gene: 4. Germline lookup yields CDR1 KGHSH and CDR2 LQKENI. CDR3 length: 13 residues.

V and J are TRBV7-2 and TRBJ2-7; TRBD1 matches at 11 bases. Germline V gene lookup returns CDR1 SGHTA and CDR2 FQGNSA. Trimming cost V 2 bases and J 5 bases; bases outside gene matches: 2. CDR3 length equals 14 residues. The CDR3 is CASSLWTGGNEQYF. In nucleotides, the CDR3 is TGTGCCAGCAGCTTATGGACAGGGGGCAACGAGCAGTACTTC.

This clone has a single count. The rearrangement uses TRBV5-1 and TRBJ2-7; D remains ambiguous. The CDR3 consists of 14 residues. Between the trimmed V and J ends, which lost 1 base and 3 bases, there was a span of 11 bases. Germline V gene data show CDR1 as SGHRS and CDR2 as YFSETQ. The CDR3 region is CASSLNAGNYEQYF. The CDR3 DNA is TGCGCCAGCAGCTTGAACGCAGGCAACTACGAGCAGTACTTC.

CDR3 sequence reads: CASSQEGQHPSEAFF. CDR3 DNA sequence: TGTGCCAGCAGCCAAGAGGGGCAGCACCCCTCTGAAGCTTTCTTT. The chain employs TRBV4-2 and TRBJ1-1; tentatively, D is TRBD1 (5 bases). V was clipped by 0 bases and J by 6 bases, with 14 bases between them. The CDR3 covers 15 residues. CDR1 LGHNA and CDR2 YNFKEQ come from the germline V gene.

The chain links TRBV10-2 to TRBJ1-1; a weak D match, TRBD1 (5 bases). CDR1 WSHSY and CDR2 SAAADI come from the germline V gene. V was shortened by 3 bases and J by 0 bases, with 5 bases between the two germline ends. CDR3 length: 13 residues. The CDR3, as DNA: TGCGCCAGCAGTGAAGGGGTGAACACTGAAGCTTTCTTT. Its protein is CASSEGVNTEAFF.

The rearrangement uses TRBV18 and TRBJ1-1; the match to TRBD1 covers 8 bases. V shed 3 bases, J shed 2 bases, and the junction held 11 bases outside the gene matches. The CDR3 consists of 17 residues. The germline V gene encodes CDR1 KGHSH and CDR2 LQKENI. The CDR3 DNA follows: TGTGCCAGCTCACCGGTAGCAGGGGGCATTCTCAACACTGAAGCTTTCTTT. This encodes CASSPVAGGILNTEAFF.

V and J are TRBV6-5 and TRBJ1-2, with a weak D call TRBD1 (5 bases). Germline V gives CDR1 MNHEY, CDR2 SVGAGI. V dropped 6 bases and J dropped 8 bases, with 16 bases sitting between them. The CDR3 is 13 amino acids. In nucleotides, the CDR3 is TGTGCCAGCAGCCTTATCATGGGGCGAGGCTACACCTTC. Its protein product is CASSLIMGRGYTF.

The rearrangement links TRBV5-1 to TRBJ2-7; the match to TRBD2 covers 8 bases. This CDR3 is 15 amino acids long. V gave up 3 bases and J gave up 4 bases; unmatched junction bases: 9. From germline, CDR1 is SGHRS and CDR2 YFSETQ. CDR3 residues: CASSSFPGGPYEQYF. The CDR3 DNA follows: TGCGCCAGCAGCTCATTCCCGGGAGGGCCGTACGAGCAGTACTTC.

DNA for the CDR3: TGCGCCAGCAGCCAATTTGCCTTACAGGGCTACACCTTC. Its translation: CASSQFALQGYTF. This chain connects TRBV4-3 to TRBJ1-2; D unclear. Germline V gives CDR1 LGHNA, CDR2 YSLEER. This CDR3 is 13 amino acids long. V lost 2 bases and J lost 8, with 12 bases in between.

The rearrangement joins TRBV10-1 to TRBJ1-4; D is unresolved. CDR1 is WNHNN and CDR2 is SYGVQD in the germline V gene (reference sequence). V was trimmed by 6 bases and J by 7 bases, leaving 15 bases between them. The length of the CDR3 is 14 residues. The CDR3 DNA is TGCGCCAGCAGCGACGGGAGGAGCAGTGAAAAACTGTTTTTT. It codes for CASSDGRSSEKLFF.

This chain uses TRBV19 with TRBJ2-5; 9 bases line up with TRBD1. J gave up 5 bases and V 4 bases, and 8 bases lay outside the gene matches. The CDR3 covers 15 residues. Germline CDR1 is LNHDA and CDR2 is SQIVND (reference sequence). DNA of the CDR3: TGTGCCAGTAGTAGGCCGGGACAGGGAGGGGAGACCCAGTACTTC. Translating it yields CASSRPGQGGETQYF. Variable domain in full (rest from reference TRBV19 and TRBJ2-5): DGGITQSPKYLFRKEGQNVTLSCEQNLNHDAMYWYRQDPGQGLRLIYYSQIVNDFQKGDIAEGYSVSREKKESFPLTVTSAQKNPTAFYLCASSRPGQGGETQYFGPGTRLLVL.

This chain links TRBV11-2 with TRBJ2-1; weak D call: TRBD2 (6 bases). Trimming took off 1 base at V and 10 bases at J, with 23 bases between the two ends. Germline values: CDR1 SGHAT, CDR2 FQNNGV. This CDR3 has 17 amino acids. CDR3 coding DNA: TGTGCCAGCAGCTTAGCTTTCCGGGAGCGCCAAAAATGGGAGCAGTTCTTC. It is translated as CASSLAFRERQKWEQFF.

This clone was seen once. The gene calls are TRBV9 and TRBJ1-2; D may be TRBD1 (6 bases). The CDR3 has 14 residues. CDR1 SGDLS and CDR2 YYNGEE come from the germline V gene. V lost 1 base, J lost 2 bases, and 9 bases lay in between. CDR3 coding DNA: TGTGCCAGCAGCGTACAGGGGTCCAACTATGGCTACACCTTC. It specifies CASSVQGSNYGYTF.

The chain links TRBV15 to TRBJ1-5, with TRBD1 identical over 10 bases. The length of the CDR3 is 18 residues. With 5 bases clipped from V and 2 bases from J, the junction kept 12 bases outside the gene matches. The germline CDR1 and CDR2 sequences are LNHNV and YYDKDF (reference sequence). The CDR3 DNA reads TGTGCCACCAGCCCCGGGACAGGGGCATCGTGGGGCAATCAGCCCCAGCATTTT. Amino acid sequence: CATSPGTGASWGNQPQHF. The entire variable domain, with the rest obtained from reference TRBV15 and TRBJ1-5, is as follows: DAMVIQNPRYQVTQFGKPVTLSCSQTLNHNVMYWYQQKSSQAPKLLFHYYDKDFNNEADTPDNFQSRRPNTSFCFLDIRSPGLGDTAMYLCATSPGTGASWGNQPQHFGDGTRLSIL.

The gene calls are TRBV18 and TRBJ2-1; D perhaps matches TRBD2 (5 bases). Germline loops: CDR1 KGHSH, CDR2 LQKENI. The length of the CDR3 is 14 residues. V was pared by 2 bases and J by 5 bases, with 10 bases between. The CDR3 DNA follows: TGTGCCAGCTCACCAAGGACGGGAAACAATGAGCAGTTCTTC. Translated: CASSPRTGNNEQFF.

The rearrangement joins TRBV11-2 to TRBJ2-3; no definite D call. CDR1 is SGHAT and CDR2 is FQNNGV in the germline V gene. The V gene lost 1 base and the J gene lost 6 bases, with 11 bases spanning the gap. The CDR3 is 14 residues long. The CDR3 DNA reads as TGTGCCAGCAGCTTAGTTGGTAGAACGGATACGCAGTATTTT. It specifies CASSLVGRTDTQYF.

The chain uses TRBV5-6 and TRBJ1-2, with 7 bases matching TRBD1. V was pared by 4 bases and J by 4 bases, with 7 bases of the junction left unmatched. CDR3 length: 14 residues. Germline V gene sequence: CDR1 SGHDT, CDR2 YYEEEE. CDR3 in DNA: TGTGCCAGCAGCCCGGTTGACAGGGCCTATGGCTACACCTTC. As protein: CASSPVDRAYGYTF. The entire variable domain, with the rest obtained from reference TRBV5-6 and TRBJ1-2, is as follows: DAGVTQSPTHLIKTRGQQVTLRCSPKSGHDTVSWYQQALGQGPQFIFQYYEEEERQRGNFPDRFSGHQFPNYSSELNVNALLLGDSALYLCASSPVDRAYGYTFGSGTRLTVV.